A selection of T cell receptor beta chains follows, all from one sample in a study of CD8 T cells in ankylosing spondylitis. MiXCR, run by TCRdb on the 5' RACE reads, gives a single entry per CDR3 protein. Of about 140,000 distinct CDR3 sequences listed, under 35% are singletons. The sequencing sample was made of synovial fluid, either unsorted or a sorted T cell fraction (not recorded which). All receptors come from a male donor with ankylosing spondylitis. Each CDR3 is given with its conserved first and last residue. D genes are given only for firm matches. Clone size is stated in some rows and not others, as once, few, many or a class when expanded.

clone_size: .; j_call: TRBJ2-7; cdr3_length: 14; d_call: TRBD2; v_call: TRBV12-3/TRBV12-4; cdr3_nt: TGTGCCAGCAGGCCTTCAGCGGGAGGGCTCGAGCAGTACTTC; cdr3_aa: CASRPSAGGLEQYF
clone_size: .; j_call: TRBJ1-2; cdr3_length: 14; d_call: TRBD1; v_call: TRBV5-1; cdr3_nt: TGCGCCAGTAGACAGGGACAGGGCCTTGATGGCTACACCTTC; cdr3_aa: CASRQGQGLDGYTF
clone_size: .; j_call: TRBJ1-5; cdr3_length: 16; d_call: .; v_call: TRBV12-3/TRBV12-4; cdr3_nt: TGTGCCAGCAGTTTAGAAGGGGCGCAGAGCAATCAGCCCCAGCATTTT; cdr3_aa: CASSLEGAQSNQPQHF
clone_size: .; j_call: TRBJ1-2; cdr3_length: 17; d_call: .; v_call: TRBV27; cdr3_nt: TGTGCCAGCAGTTTATCCCCAGGGCCCCCATATAACTATGGCTACACCTTC; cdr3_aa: CASSLSPGPPYNYGYTF
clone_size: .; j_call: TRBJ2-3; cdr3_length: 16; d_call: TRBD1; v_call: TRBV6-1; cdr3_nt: TGTGCCAGCAGCCAACTCACAGGGGATCGGACAGATACGCAGTATTTT; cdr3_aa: CASSQLTGDRTDTQYF
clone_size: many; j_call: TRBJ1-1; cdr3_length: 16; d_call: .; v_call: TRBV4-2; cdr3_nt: TGTGCCAGCAGCCAAGCTGGAGGGTTCATGAACACTGAAGCTTTCTTT; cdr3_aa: CASSQAGGFMNTEAFF
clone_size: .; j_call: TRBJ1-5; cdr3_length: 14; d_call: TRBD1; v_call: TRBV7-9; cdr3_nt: TGTGCCAGCAGCTTAGGACAGGGGGATCAGCCCCAGCATTTT; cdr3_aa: CASSLGQGDQPQHF
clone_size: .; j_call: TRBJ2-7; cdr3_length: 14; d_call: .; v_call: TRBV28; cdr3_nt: TGTGCCAGCAGTAGGTCTCTAGGGACCTACGAGCAGTACTTC; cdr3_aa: CASSRSLGTYEQYF
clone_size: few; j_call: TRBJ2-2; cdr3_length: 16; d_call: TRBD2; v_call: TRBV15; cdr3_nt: TGTGCCACCAGCAGAGATCAACTAGCGGGAACCCGGGAGCTGTTTTTT; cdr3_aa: CATSRDQLAGTRELFF
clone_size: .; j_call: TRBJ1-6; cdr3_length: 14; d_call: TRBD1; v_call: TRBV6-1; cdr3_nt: TGTGCCAGCAGACGACGACAGGGGGATTCACCCCTCCACTTT; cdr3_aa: CASRRRQGDSPLHF
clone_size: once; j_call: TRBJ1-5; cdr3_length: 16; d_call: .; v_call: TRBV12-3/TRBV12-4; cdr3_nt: TGTGCCAGCAGTTTACAGAGGGGGGGGAAGGATCAGCCCCAGCATTTT; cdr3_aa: CASSLQRGGKDQPQHF
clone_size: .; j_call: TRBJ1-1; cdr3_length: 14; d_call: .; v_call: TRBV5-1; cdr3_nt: TGCGCCAGCAGGGCGGTCACAGGGACCCATGAAGCTTTCTTT; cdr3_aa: CASRAVTGTHEAFF
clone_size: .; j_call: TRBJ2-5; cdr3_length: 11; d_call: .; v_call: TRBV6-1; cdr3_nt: TGTGCCAGCAGTCCTGGACTCGTTCAGTACTTC; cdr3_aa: CASSPGLVQYF
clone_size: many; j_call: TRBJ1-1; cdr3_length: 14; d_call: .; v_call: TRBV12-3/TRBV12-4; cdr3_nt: TGTGCCAGCAGTTTAGGCGGTAAGAACACTGAAGCTTTCTTT; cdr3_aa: CASSLGGKNTEAFF
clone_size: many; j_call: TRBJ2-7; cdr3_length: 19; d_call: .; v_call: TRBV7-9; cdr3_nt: TGTGCCAGCAGCTTAGTCCTTTACGAAACAGGGTTGAGTGTGGACGAGCAGTACTTC; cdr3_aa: CASSLVLYETGLSVDEQYF
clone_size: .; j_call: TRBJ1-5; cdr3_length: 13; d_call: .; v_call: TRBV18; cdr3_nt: TGTGCCAGCTCACGTTATAGCAATCAGCCCCAGCATTTT; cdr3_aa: CASSRYSNQPQHF
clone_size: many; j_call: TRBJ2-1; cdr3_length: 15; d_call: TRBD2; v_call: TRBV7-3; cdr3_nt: TGTGCCAGCAGCCCAGGGACTAGCGCTTACAATGAGCAGTTCTTC; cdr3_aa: CASSPGTSAYNEQFF
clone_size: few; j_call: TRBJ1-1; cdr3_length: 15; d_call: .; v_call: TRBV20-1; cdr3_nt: TGCAGTGCGAATCCCGCCCGGGCCCAGAACACTGAAGCTTTCTTT; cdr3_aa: CSANPARAQNTEAFF
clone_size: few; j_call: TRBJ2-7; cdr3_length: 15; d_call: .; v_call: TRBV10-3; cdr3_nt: TGTGCCATCAGTGAGTCAAGTCTGGGACCCTACGAGCAGTACTTC; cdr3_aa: CAISESSLGPYEQYF
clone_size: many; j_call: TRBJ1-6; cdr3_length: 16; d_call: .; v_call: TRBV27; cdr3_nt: TGTGCCAGCAGTTTGTCCCTGAGCTCCTATAATTCACCCCTCCACTTT; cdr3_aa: CASSLSLSSYNSPLHF
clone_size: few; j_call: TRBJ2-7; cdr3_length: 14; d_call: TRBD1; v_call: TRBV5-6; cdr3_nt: TGTGCCAGCAGCTTGGGGGACAGTTATTACGAGCAGTACTTC; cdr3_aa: CASSLGDSYYEQYF
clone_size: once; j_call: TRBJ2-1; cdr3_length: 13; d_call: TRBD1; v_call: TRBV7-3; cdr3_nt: TGTGCCAGCAGCAGTACCGGGACAGGGAGGAAGTTCTTC; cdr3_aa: CASSSTGTGRKFF
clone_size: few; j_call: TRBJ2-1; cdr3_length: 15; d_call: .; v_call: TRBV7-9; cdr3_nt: TGTGCCAGCAACCGAATCCCGAGCTCCTACAATGAGCAGTTCTTC; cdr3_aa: CASNRIPSSYNEQFF
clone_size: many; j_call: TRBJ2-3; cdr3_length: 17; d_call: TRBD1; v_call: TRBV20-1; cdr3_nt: TGCAGTGCTTCACCCCGGCTGGGACAGGGCTTCGCAGATACGCAGTATTTT; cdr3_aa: CSASPRLGQGFADTQYF
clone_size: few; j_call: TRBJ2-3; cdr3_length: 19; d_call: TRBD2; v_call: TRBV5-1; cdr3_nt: TGCGCCAGCAGCTTGGTTGGGACGGCGGGACTAGCGGGGCTTGATACGCAGTATTTT; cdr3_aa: CASSLVGTAGLAGLDTQYF
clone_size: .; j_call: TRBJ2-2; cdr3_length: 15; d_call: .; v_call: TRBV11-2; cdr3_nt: TGTGCCAGCAGCGACATGGGTATGGGGACCGGGGAGCTGTTTTTT; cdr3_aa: CASSDMGMGTGELFF
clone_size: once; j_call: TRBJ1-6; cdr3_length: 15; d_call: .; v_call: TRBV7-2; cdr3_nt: TGTGCCAGCAGCCCCGGGGGGTCCAAAAATTCACCCCTCCACTTT; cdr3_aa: CASSPGGSKNSPLHF
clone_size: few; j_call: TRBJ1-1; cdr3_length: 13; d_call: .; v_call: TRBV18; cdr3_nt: TGTGCCAGCTCGTCCGACGAGAACACTGAAGCTTTCTTT; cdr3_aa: CASSSDENTEAFF
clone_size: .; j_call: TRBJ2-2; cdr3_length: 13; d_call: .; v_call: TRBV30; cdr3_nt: TGTGCCTGGAGGGGTCTTCCCACCGGGGAGCTGTTTTTT; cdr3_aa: CAWRGLPTGELFF
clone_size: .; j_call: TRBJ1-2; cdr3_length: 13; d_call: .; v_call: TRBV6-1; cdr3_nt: TGTGCCAGCAGCTCCTTGTGGAAGAGGGGCTACACCTTC; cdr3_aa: CASSSLWKRGYTF
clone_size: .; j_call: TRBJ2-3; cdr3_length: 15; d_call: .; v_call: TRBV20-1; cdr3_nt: TGCAGTGCTAGTATAGGTGACCGACACACAGATACGCAGTATTTT; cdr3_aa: CSASIGDRHTDTQYF
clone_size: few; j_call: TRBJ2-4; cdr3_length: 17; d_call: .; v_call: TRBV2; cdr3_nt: TGTGCCAGCAGTGAATCGGGCCTAGCCCTAGCCAAAAACATTCAGTACTTC; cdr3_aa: CASSESGLALAKNIQYF
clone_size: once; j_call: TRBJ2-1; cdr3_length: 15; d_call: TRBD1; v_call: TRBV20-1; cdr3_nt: TGCAGTGCTAGTCCAGCGGACAGGGCCTACAATGAGCAGTTCTTC; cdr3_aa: CSASPADRAYNEQFF
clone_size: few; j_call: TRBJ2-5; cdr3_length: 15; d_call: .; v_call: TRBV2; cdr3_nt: TGTGCCAGCAGTGAAGCCGGGACACATCAAGAGACCCAGTACTTC; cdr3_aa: CASSEAGTHQETQYF
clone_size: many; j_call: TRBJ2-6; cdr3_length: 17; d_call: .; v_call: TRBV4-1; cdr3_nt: TGCGCCAGCAGCCAAGTAACTAAATCCTCTGGGGCCAACGTCCTGACTTTC; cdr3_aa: CASSQVTKSSGANVLTF
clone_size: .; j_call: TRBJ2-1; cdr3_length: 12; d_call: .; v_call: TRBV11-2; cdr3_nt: TGTGCCAGCAGCTCAATGAACGGTGAGCAGTTCTTC; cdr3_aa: CASSSMNGEQFF
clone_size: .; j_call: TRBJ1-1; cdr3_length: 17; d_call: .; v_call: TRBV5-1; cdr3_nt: TGCGCCAGCAGCCTCGGGACAAATTATAATAGTGTCCCGAAAGCTTTCTTT; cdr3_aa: CASSLGTNYNSVPKAFF
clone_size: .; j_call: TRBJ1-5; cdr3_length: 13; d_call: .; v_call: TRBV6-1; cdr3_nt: TGTGCCAGCAGTCCAAATAGCAATCAGCCCCAGCATTTT; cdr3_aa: CASSPNSNQPQHF
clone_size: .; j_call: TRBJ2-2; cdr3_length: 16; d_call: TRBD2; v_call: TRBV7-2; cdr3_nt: TGTGCCAGCAGTTCTCCCGGGACTAGCGGTACCGGGGAGCTGTTTTTT; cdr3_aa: CASSSPGTSGTGELFF
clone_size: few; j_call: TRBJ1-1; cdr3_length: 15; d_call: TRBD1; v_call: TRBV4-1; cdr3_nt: TGCGCCAGCAGCCAAATGACAGGGTTGAACACTGAAGCTTTCTTT; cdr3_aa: CASSQMTGLNTEAFF
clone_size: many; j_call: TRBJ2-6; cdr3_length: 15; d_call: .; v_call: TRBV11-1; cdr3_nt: TGTGCCAGCAGCTTGACTTTTACTGGGGCCAACGTCCTGACTTTC; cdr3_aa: CASSLTFTGANVLTF
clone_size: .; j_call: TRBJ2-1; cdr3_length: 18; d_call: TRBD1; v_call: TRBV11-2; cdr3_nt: TGTGCCAGCAGCTTCGGGACAGGGCAATCTAGCTCCTACAATGAGCAGTTCTTC; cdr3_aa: CASSFGTGQSSSYNEQFF
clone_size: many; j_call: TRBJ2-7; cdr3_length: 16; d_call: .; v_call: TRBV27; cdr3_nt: TGTGCCAGCAGTTTACTCTGGGACCGGGTCTCCTACGAGCAGTACTTC; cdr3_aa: CASSLLWDRVSYEQYF
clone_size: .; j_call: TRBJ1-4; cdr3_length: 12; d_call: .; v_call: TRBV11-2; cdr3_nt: TGTGCCAGCAGCTTAAATAATGAAAAACTGTTTTTT; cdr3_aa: CASSLNNEKLFF
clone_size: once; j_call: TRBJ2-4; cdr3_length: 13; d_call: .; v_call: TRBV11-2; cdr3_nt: TGTGCCAGCAGCCCACTCGCGAGGGGGATTCAGTACTTC; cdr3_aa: CASSPLARGIQYF
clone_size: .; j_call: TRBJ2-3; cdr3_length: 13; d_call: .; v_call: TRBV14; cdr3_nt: TGTGCCAGCAGCCAAGAATGGGCAGATACGCAGTATTTT; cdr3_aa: CASSQEWADTQYF
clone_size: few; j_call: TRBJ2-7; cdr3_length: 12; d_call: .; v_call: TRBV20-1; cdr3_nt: TGCAGTGCTAGACGCCTCCTCGACGAGCAGTACTTC; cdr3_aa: CSARRLLDEQYF
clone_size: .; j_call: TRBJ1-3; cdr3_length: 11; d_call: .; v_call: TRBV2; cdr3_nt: TGTGCCAGCAGGGAGAGTCCCACCATATATTTT; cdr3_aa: CASRESPTIYF
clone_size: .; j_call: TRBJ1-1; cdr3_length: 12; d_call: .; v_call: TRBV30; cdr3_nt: TGTGCCTGGAGGCGCTCAGTCACTGAAGCTTTCTTT; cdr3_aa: CAWRRSVTEAFF
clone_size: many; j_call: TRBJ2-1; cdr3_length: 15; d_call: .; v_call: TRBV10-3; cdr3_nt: TGTGCCACGGGGGGGGGCGGAGGGGGCATGAATGAGCAGTTCTTC; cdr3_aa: CATGGGGGGMNEQFF
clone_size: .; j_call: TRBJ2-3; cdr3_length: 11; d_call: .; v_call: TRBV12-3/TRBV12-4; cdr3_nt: TGTGCCAGCAGCGAAATGGATACGCAGTATTTT; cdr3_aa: CASSEMDTQYF
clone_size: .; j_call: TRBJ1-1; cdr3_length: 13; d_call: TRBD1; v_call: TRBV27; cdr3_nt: TGTGCCGGCCGGGACAGAATGAACACTGAAGCTTTCTTT; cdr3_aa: CAGRDRMNTEAFF
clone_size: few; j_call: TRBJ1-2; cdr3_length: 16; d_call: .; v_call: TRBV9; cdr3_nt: TGTGCCAGCAGCTCCCTGGGGGACCTCATGGGTATCGGCTACACCTTC; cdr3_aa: CASSSLGDLMGIGYTF
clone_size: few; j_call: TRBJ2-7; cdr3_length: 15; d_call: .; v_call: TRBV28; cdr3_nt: TGTGCCAGCCTAAAGGGGGGACAGCCAGCCTACGAGCAGTACTTC; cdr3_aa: CASLKGGQPAYEQYF
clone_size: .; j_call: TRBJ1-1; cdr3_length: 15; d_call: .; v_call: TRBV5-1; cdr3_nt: TGCGCCAGCTTCCTCGGCGGGGTCGGGGACACTGAAGCTTTCTTT; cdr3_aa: CASFLGGVGDTEAFF
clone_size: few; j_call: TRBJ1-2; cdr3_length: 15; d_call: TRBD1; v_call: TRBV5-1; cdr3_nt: TGCGCCAGCAGCGACCGGGACAGGGTGTCAGGGGGCTACACCTTC; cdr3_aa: CASSDRDRVSGGYTF
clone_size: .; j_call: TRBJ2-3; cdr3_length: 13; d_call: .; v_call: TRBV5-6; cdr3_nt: TGTGCCAGCAGCTTGGTTAGCACAGATACGCAGTATTTT; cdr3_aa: CASSLVSTDTQYF